The 23 T cell receptor beta chains in this list originate from one sample, sequenced in a study of blood T cells in healthy people across ages. For the second PCR, which ran for about 7 to 11 cycles, a sample-barcoded 5' primer and a J-beta primer mix were used. TCRdb ran MiXCR on the 5' RACE reads and lists one entry per CDR3 protein. The table records 850,000 to 1,000,000 distinct CDR3 sequences, approximately 49% of them present only once. Sequencing used blood. The receptors here all came from a man aged 25 to 40 in good health.

The chain is built from TRBV27 and TRBJ2-5, with unresolved D. Trimming removed 4 bases from V and 7 bases from J, with 10 bases in between. From germline, CDR1 is MNHEY and CDR2 SMNVEV (reference sequence). This CDR3 has 12 residues. In DNA, the CDR3 is TGTGCCAGCAGTTCGGACCAGAGGACCCAGTACTTC. Encoded protein: CASSSDQRTQYF.

This clonotype appeared many times. The V and J genes are TRBV5-1 and TRBJ2-5; 7 bases are shared with TRBD1. The CDR3 is made up of 16 amino acids. Germline V gene data show CDR1 as SGHRS and CDR2 as YFSETQ. V shed 0 bases, J shed 2 bases, and the junction held 7 bases outside the gene matches. The CDR3 here is CASSLVGGGRQETQYF. Written as DNA, the CDR3 is TGCGCCAGCAGCTTGGTAGGGGGCGGAAGGCAAGAGACCCAGTACTTC.

This chain uses TRBV9 with TRBJ1-3, with D unclear. Germline assignment: CDR1 SGDLS and CDR2 YYNGEE. The CDR3 is 16 amino acids. Trimming took off 1 base at V and 0 bases at J, with 11 bases between the two ends. CDR3 coding DNA: TGTGCCAGCAGCGTAAATAGCGGAGCCTCTGGAAACACCATATATTTT. It translates to CASSVNSGASGNTIYF.

The chain links TRBV12-3 or TRBV12-4 to TRBJ1-2; 9 nucleotides agree with TRBD1. The CDR3 totals 14 residues. V dropped 5 bases and J dropped 7; count of bases not matched to a gene: 8. CDR3 coding DNA: TGTGCCAGCAGTGCCCAACAGGGGGCGGGTGGCTACACCTTC. It translates to CASSAQQGAGGYTF.

The chain links TRBV3-1 to TRBJ2-1; D unresolved. Deletions cut 1 base from V and 1 base from J, with 8 bases between. Germline V gene data show CDR1 as LGHDT and CDR2 as YNNKEL (reference sequence). The CDR3 sequence is 15 residues long. For the CDR3, the DNA is TGTGCCAGCAGCCAAGGGGATCAGTCCTACAATGAGCAGTTCTTC. It specifies CASSQGDQSYNEQFF.

This clonotype was seen a handful of times. This sequence joins TRBV6-1 and TRBJ2-6; 7 bases agree with TRBD1. V lost 6 bases to trimming and J lost 0 bases; unmatched junction nucleotides: 11. The germline V gene has CDR1 MNHNS and CDR2 SASEGT. The CDR3 runs to 18 residues. The chain's CDR3 is CASRAGTASLSGANVLTF. CDR3 DNA: TGTGCCAGCAGAGCCGGGACAGCATCCCTCTCTGGGGCCAACGTCCTGACTTTC.

This chain links TRBV24-1 with TRBJ1-2; D gene ambiguous. The CDR3 extends over 11 amino acids. Germline V gene sequence: CDR1 KGHDR, CDR2 SFDVKD. V was shortened by 3 bases and J by 4 bases, with 2 bases between the two germline ends. CDR3: CATSDSYGYTF. Here the CDR3 DNA reads TGTGCCACCAGTGATAGCTATGGCTACACCTTC.

A few counts support this clonotype. Written as DNA, the CDR3 is TGCAGTGCCCCGGCGAGGGGCTCCTACGAGCAGTACTTC. Translating gives CSAPARGSYEQYF. The J gene is TRBJ2-7, the V gene TRBV20-1; D might be TRBD1 or TRBD2, each matching 5 bases. The CDR3 sequence is 13 residues long. The germline gives CDR1 DFQATT, CDR2 SNEGSKA (reference sequence). The V and J ends lost 6 bases and 0 bases respectively, with 12 bases between them.

The J gene is TRBJ1-4, the V gene TRBV20-1, with D possibly TRBD1 on 6 matching bases. Germline CDR1 is DFQATT and CDR2 is SNEGSKA (reference sequence). The V end lost 4 bases, the J end lost 8 bases, and 14 bases lay between the germline ends. This CDR3 has 13 residues. The CDR3 loop reads CSATRDTYEKLFF. Here the CDR3 DNA reads TGCAGTGCTACTCGGGACACCTACGAAAAACTGTTTTTT.

The chain combines TRBV6-6 with TRBJ1-2, with a tentative D call TRBD1 (5 bases). CDR1 is MNHNY and CDR2 is SVGAGI in the germline V gene (reference sequence). Trimming left V 2 bases short and J 2 bases short, with 9 bases between. CDR3 length: 14 amino acids. CDR3: CASSYMGGNYGYTF. In nucleotides, the CDR3 is TGTGCCAGCAGTTACATGGGGGGGAACTATGGCTACACCTTC.

This clonotype was detected only once. The chain carries TRBV3-1 and TRBJ1-4; D is uncertain. The CDR3 spans 15 residues. V lost 0 bases to trimming and J lost 3 bases, with 8 bases between them. From germline, CDR1 is LGHDT and CDR2 YNNKEL (reference sequence). The CDR3 DNA reads TGTGCCAGCAGCCAAGACAGGCCCTCTAATGAAAAACTGTTTTTT. Amino acid sequence: CASSQDRPSNEKLFF.

This clonotype has only a few counts. A much larger clone differs by one base, so this may be a read error. V is TRBV29-1 and J is TRBJ2-7, with TRBD2 matching over 10 bases. Looked up from germline, CDR1 is SQVTM and CDR2 is ANQGSEA. This CDR3 comprises 13 residues. V was pared by 7 bases and J by 2 bases, with 5 bases of the junction left unmatched. In DNA, the CDR3 is TGCAGCGGGGGGACTAGCGAAGCCTACGAGCAGTACTTC. It is translated as CSGGTSEAYEQYF.

The table lists this clonotype with a count of one. The V and J genes are TRBV19 and TRBJ2-1, with 7 bases lining up with TRBD1. Losses at the gene ends were 6 bases for V and 7 bases for J; bases not matched to a gene: 6. From germline, CDR1 is LNHDA and CDR2 SQIVND (reference sequence). This CDR3 contains 13 residues. DNA of the CDR3: TGTGCCAGTAGAGACAGGGTCCGAAATGAGCAGTTCTTC. This gives the protein CASRDRVRNEQFF.

The chain joins TRBV7-9 to TRBJ2-7; possibly TRBD1 for D (6 bases). Trimming shortened V by 5 bases and J by 3 bases, and 23 bases separated the two germline ends. Germline CDR1 reads SEHNR; CDR2 reads FQNEAQ (reference sequence). CDR3 length: 17 residues. The CDR3 here is CASSPRPGYRDVYEQYF. The CDR3 DNA reads TGTGCCAGCAGCCCTAGACCAGGGTACAGGGATGTCTACGAGCAGTACTTC. Full variable domain (outside the CDR3, taken from reference TRBV7-9 and TRBJ2-7): DTGVSQNPRHKITKRGQNVTFRCDPISEHNRLYWYRQTLGQGPEFLTYFQNEAQLEKSRLLSDRFSAERPKGSFSTLEIQRTEQGDSAMYLCASSPRPGYRDVYEQYFGPGTRLTVT.

This chain connects TRBV20-1 to TRBJ1-2, with 7 bases aligning to TRBD1. V dropped 6 bases and J dropped 4; count of bases not matched to a gene: 8. This CDR3 comprises 13 residues. Germline V gene sequence: CDR1 DFQATT, CDR2 SNEGSKA (reference sequence). CDR3 coding DNA: TGCAGTGCCATACAGGACAGGTCCTATGGCTACACCTTC. Its protein product is CSAIQDRSYGYTF.

The chain employs TRBV15 and TRBJ2-3; 7 nucleotides match TRBD1. The CDR3 length is 16 residues. CDR1 LNHNV and CDR2 YYDKDF come from the germline V gene (reference sequence). Germline trimming cut 1 base from V and 0 bases from J; bases unmatched to any gene: 4. CDR3 amino acids: CATSRAQGESTDTQYF. CDR3 DNA: TGTGCCACCAGCAGAGCCCAGGGGGAGAGCACAGATACGCAGTATTTT.

The rearrangement joins TRBV20-1 to TRBJ2-7, with 11 positions matching TRBD1. CDR1 DFQATT and CDR2 SNEGSKA come from the germline V gene (reference sequence). The V gene end was trimmed by 5 bases and the J gene end by 2 bases; junction bases not matched to a gene: 8. The CDR3 runs 15 residues. The CDR3 here is CSAPGRDRGAYEQYF. DNA of the CDR3: TGCAGTGCTCCAGGGCGGGACAGGGGGGCCTACGAGCAGTACTTC.

V is TRBV7-9 and J is TRBJ2-6; D ambiguous. Trimming shortened V by 3 bases and J by 3 bases, and 9 bases separated the two germline ends. Germline CDR1 SEHNR, CDR2 FQNEAQ (reference sequence). The CDR3 is made up of 15 amino acids. The CDR3 loop reads CASSFILGGANVLTF. Written as DNA, the CDR3 is TGTGCCAGCAGCTTCATCTTGGGTGGGGCCAACGTCCTGACTTTC.

The chain joins TRBV2 to TRBJ1-6; D is unresolved. CDR3 length equals 14 residues. Trimming took off 6 bases at V and 11 bases at J, with 17 bases between the two ends. Per germline, CDR1 SNHLY and CDR2 FYNNEI. The DNA for the CDR3 is TGTGCCAGCAGGGAGGGAACCCCAACGGCACCCCTCCACTTT. Residues: CASREGTPTAPLHF. The complete variable domain, with remaining parts taken from reference TRBV2 and TRBJ1-6, reads EPEVTQTPSHQVTQMGQEVILRCVPISNHLYFYWYRQILGQKVEFLVSFYNNEISEKSEIFDDQFSVERPDGSNFTLKIRSTKLEDSAMYFCASREGTPTAPLHFGNGTRLTVT.

This clonotype was found a few times. The chain uses TRBV4-2 and TRBJ2-4; TRBD2 matches at 7 bases. This CDR3 comprises 17 residues. V lost 0 bases, J lost 0 bases, and 5 bases stayed unmatched. The germline gives CDR1 LGHNA, CDR2 YNFKEQ. CDR3 sequence (DNA): TGTGCCAGCAGCCAAGAGGATCAGCGGGGAGCCAAAAACATTCAGTACTTC. The encoded protein is CASSQEDQRGAKNIQYF.

The chain couples TRBV10-3 to TRBJ2-3; 14 bases map to TRBD2. Germline assignment: CDR1 ENHRY and CDR2 SYGVKD. CDR3 length equals 15 residues. The V and J ends lost 7 bases and 1 base, in that order; junction bases with no gene match: 1. CDR3 coding DNA: TGTGCCATCAAGGGACTAGCGGGGGGCACAGATACGCAGTATTTT. The encoded protein is CAIKGLAGGTDTQYF.

In this sample, this clonotype turned up many times. V and J are TRBV5-1 and TRBJ2-1, with a possible D match to TRBD2 (6 bases). The CDR3 consists of 15 residues. The V and J ends lost 0 bases and 6 bases respectively, with 13 bases between them. Germline V gene data show CDR1 as SGHRS and CDR2 as YFSETQ. CDR3 region: CASSLGTSQSNEQFF. CDR3 sequence (DNA): TGCGCCAGCAGCTTGGGCACTAGCCAATCCAATGAGCAGTTCTTC.

This clonotype showed up just once. V usage is TRBV7-2 and J usage is TRBJ2-5, with D possibly being TRBD2 (7 bases). CDR1 and CDR2 (germline): SGHTA, FQGNSA. The V end was cut by 1 base, the J end by 11 bases, with 29 bases between. The CDR3 has 18 amino acids. The CDR3 region is CASSLERGGPRVHDEQYF. DNA of the CDR3: TGTGCCAGCAGCTTAGAGAGGGGGGGGCCGCGGGTCCACGATGAGCAGTACTTC.